These T cell receptor beta chains were read from a single sample in a study of T cell changes during pregnancy in multiple sclerosis. Assay: immunoSEQ multiplex PCR; the TCRdb copy retains only in-frame clones and omits some. The data hold 50,000 to 75,000 clones, with about 93% observed a single time. Sample: peripheral blood, taken in the third trimester of pregnancy. Every receptor here comes from a female donor in good health, enrolled as a control in a pregnancy study. Both conserved end residues are part of each CDR3. D genes are given only for firm matches.

V,length,J,D,CDR3
TRBV2,15,TRBJ2-2,TRBD1,CASSDSGQGIGELFF
TRBV6-5,16,TRBJ2-2,TRBD1,CASSYSGTGDTGELFF
TRBV5-1,16,TRBJ2-7,TRBD2,CASSLVSPSGSGEQYF
TRBV19,14,TRBJ2-7,-,CASSSTDSSYEQYF
TRBV6-5,14,TRBJ2-2,TRBD1,CASRGTGVPGELFF
TRBV27,15,TRBJ2-2,TRBD2,CASRWTSGVTGELFF
TRBV9,16,TRBJ2-1,TRBD2,CASSESGRSSYNEQFF
TRBV7-6,17,TRBJ2-1,TRBD2,CASSLRSAGGPVGEQFF
TRBV11-3,16,TRBJ2-1,TRBD2,CASSSGGSWSYNEQFF
TRBV7-6,15,TRBJ2-1,TRBD2,CASSVGAGGLNEQFF
TRBV4-3,14,TRBJ1-6,TRBD1,CASSQWDSNSPLHF
TRBV9,16,TRBJ2-3,TRBD2,CASSPRAGPSVDTQYF
TRBV10-3,15,TRBJ2-1,-,CAISDGGTLINEQFF
TRBV25-1,15,TRBJ1-2,-,CASSEYRQGLDGYTF
TRBV10-3,17,TRBJ2-1,-,CAISGGSTPSSYNEQFF
TRBV7-2,11,TRBJ1-1,-,CASSLVREAFF
TRBV15,14,TRBJ1-6,-,CATSRDRLRSPLHF
TRBV25-1,16,TRBJ1-6,TRBD1,CASRITGGFYNSPLHF
TRBV11-2,14,TRBJ2-7,TRBD2,CASAGGPSSYEQYF
TRBV9,15,TRBJ2-3,-,CASSVVNGVGDTQYF
TRBV7-9,13,TRBJ2-2,TRBD1,CASSWQGAGELFF
TRBV4-2,18,TRBJ2-7,TRBD1,CASSLALAGGERVHEQYF
TRBV6-1,13,TRBJ1-5,-,CASRRGINQPQHF